This T cell receptor (beta chain) appears in the sequencing data of a study of T cells in Graves' hyperthyroidism and ophthalmopathy. Authors of the study amplified TCR beta CDR3 regions from RNA transcripts. The HTBI primer set served for first-round RT-PCR of the TCR CDR3. TCRdb reanalysed the multiplex PCR reads using MiXCR and keeps one entry per CDR3 protein. The repertoire holds approximately 600,000 distinct CDR3 sequences, less than 25% seen once, with 34% in the top ten. Ophthalmopathy patients had Clinical Activity Score at least 3, NOSPECS grade at least 4, duration under 3 months. Pregnant or lactating patients were excluded, as were those with uncontrolled infection or other autoimmune disease. The CDR3 has 15 amino acids. V was trimmed by 0 bases and J by 2 bases, leaving 11 bases between them. Germline V gene lookup returns CDR1 SGHKS and CDR2 YYEKEE (reference sequence). Study-wide points: Most thyroid clonotypes expanded above 0.001 appeared in blood too.

A few counts support this clonotype. The antigen is not known. This receptor was taken from a man between 25 and 39 years old with Graves' ophthalmopathy. This sequence joins TRBV5-5 and TRBJ1-1; D call uncertain. Sample: blood. This CDR3 is CASSLAPDRNTEAFF. CDR3 nucleotides: TGTGCCAGCAGCTTGGCCCCTGACCGAAACACTGAAGCTTTCTTT.